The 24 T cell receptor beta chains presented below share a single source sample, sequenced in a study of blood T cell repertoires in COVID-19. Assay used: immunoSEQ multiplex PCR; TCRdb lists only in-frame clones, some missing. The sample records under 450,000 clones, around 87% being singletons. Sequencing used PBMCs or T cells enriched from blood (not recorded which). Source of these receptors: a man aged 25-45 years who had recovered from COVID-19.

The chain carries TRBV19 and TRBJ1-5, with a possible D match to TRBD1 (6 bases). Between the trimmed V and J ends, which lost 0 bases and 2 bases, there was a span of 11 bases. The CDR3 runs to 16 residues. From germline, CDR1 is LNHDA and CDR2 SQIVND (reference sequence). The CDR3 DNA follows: TGTGCCAGTAGTATAGAGAGGGGGTTTGGCAATCAGCCCCAGCATTTT. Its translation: CASSIERGFGNQPQHF.

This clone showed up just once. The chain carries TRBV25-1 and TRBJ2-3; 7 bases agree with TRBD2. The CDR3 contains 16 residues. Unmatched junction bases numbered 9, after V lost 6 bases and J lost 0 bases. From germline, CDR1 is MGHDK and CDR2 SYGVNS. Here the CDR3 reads CASSPGGTLSTDTQYF. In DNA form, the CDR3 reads TGTGCCAGCAGCCCGGGGGGAACCCTTAGCACAGATACGCAGTATTTT.

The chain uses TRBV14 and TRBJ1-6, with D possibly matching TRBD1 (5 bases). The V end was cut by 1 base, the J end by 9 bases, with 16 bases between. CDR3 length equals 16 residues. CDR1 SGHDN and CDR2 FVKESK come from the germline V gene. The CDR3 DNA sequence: TGTGCCAGCAGCCAAGGCGGGACGGGGGAAGGTTCACCCCTCCACTTT. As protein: CASSQGGTGEGSPLHF.

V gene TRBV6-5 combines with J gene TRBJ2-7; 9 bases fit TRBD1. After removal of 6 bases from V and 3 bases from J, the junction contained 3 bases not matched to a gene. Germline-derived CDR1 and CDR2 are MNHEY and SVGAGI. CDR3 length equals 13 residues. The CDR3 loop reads CASRTGGDYEQYF. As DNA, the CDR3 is TGTGCCAGCAGGACAGGGGGGGACTACGAGCAGTACTTC.

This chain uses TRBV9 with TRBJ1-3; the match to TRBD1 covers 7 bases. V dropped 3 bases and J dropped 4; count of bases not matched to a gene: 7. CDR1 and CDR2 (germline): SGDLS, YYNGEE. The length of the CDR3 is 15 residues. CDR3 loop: CASSALTGLGNTIYF. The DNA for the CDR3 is TGTGCCAGCAGCGCATTGACAGGGCTAGGAAACACCATATATTTT. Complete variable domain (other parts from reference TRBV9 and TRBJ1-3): DSGVTQTPKHLITATGQRVTLRCSPRSGDLSVYWYQQSLDQGLQFLIQYYNGEERAKGNILERFSAQQFPDLHSELNLSSLELGDSALYFCASSALTGLGNTIYFGEGSWLTVV.

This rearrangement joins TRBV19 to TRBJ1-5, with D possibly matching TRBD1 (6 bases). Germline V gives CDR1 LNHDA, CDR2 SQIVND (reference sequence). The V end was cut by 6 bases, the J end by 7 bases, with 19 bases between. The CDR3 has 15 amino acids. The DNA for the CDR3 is TGTGCCAGTAGCCGAGGGATGGCAGGGGCCCAGCCCCAGCATTTT. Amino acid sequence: CASSRGMAGAQPQHF.

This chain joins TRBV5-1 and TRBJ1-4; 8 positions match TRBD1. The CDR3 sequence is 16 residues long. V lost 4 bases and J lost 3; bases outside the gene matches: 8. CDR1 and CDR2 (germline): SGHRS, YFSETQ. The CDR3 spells CASSLTGGISNEKLFF. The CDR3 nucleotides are TGCGCCAGCAGCCTCACAGGGGGAATCTCTAATGAAAAACTGTTTTTT.

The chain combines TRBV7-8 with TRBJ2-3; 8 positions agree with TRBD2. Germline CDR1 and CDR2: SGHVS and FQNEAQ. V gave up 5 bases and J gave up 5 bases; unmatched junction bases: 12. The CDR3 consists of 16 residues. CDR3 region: CASSTLVGGAVDTQYF. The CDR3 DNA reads TGTGCCAGCAGCACCTTGGTCGGGGGGGCGGTAGATACGCAGTATTTT.

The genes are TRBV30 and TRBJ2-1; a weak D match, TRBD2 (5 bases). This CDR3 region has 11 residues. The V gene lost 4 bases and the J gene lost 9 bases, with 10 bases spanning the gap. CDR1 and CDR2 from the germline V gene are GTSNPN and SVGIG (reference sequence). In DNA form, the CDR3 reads TGTGCCTGGACCGGGGTTAGTGAGCAGTTCTTC. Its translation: CAWTGVSEQFF. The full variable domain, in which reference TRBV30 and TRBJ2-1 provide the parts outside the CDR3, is SQTIHQWPATLVQPVGSPLSLECTVEGTSNPNLYWYRQAAGRGLQLLFYSVGIGQISSEVPQNLSASRPQDRQFILSSKKLLLSDSGFYLCAWTGVSEQFFGPGTRLTVL.

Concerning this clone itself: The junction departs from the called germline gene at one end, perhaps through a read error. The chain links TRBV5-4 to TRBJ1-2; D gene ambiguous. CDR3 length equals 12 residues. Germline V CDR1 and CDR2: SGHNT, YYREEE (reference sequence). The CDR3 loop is CASSLVNDALLF. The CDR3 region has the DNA TGTGCCAGCAGCTTGGTTAACGATGCTTTACTCTTC.

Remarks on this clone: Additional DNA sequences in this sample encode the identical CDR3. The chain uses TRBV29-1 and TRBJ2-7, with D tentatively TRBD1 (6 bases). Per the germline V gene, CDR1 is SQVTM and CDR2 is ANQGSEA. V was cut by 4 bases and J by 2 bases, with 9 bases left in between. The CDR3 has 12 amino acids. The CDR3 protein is CSVGRGTYEQYF. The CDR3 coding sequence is TGCAGCGTTGGTAGGGGGACCTACGAGCAGTACTTC.

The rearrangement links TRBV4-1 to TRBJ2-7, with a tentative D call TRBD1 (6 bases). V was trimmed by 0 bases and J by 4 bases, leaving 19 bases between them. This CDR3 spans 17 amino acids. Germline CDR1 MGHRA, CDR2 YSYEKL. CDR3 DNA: TGCGCCAGCAGCCAAGAACATCGGACAGCCTCTTTTTACGAGCAGTACTTC. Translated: CASSQEHRTASFYEQYF.

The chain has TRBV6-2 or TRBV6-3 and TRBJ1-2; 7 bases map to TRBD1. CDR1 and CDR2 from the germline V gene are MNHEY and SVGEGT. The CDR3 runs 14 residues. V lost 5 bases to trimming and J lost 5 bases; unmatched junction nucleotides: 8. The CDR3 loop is CASSPLDRRYGYTF. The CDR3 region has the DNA TGTGCCAGCAGTCCCCTGGACAGGCGTTATGGCTACACCTTC.

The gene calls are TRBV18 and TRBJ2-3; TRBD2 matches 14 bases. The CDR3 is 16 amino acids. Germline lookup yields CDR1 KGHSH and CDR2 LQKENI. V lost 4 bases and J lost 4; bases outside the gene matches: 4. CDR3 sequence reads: CASSLRTSGGSDTQYF. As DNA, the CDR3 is TGTGCCAGCTCACTCCGGACTAGCGGGGGGTCAGATACGCAGTATTTT. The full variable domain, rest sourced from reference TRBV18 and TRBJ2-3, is NAGVMQNPRHLVRRRGQEARLRCSPMKGHSHVYWYRQLPEEGLKFMVYLQKENIIDESGMPKERFSAEFPKEGPSILRIQQVVRGDSAAYFCASSLRTSGGSDTQYFGPGTRLTVL.

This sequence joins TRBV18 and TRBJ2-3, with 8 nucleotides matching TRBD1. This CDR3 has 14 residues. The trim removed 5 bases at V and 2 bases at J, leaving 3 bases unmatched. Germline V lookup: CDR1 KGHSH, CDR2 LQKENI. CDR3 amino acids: CASSGQGITDTQYF. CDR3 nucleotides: TGTGCCAGCTCAGGACAGGGAATCACAGATACGCAGTATTTT.

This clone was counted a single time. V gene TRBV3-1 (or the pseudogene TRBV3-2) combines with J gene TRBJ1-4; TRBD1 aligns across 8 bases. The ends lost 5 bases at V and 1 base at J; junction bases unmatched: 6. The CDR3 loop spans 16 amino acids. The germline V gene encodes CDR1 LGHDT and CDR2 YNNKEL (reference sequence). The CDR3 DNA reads TGTGCCAGCAGCTTAGGACAGGGATTAACTAATGAAAAACTGTTTTTT. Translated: CASSLGQGLTNEKLFF.

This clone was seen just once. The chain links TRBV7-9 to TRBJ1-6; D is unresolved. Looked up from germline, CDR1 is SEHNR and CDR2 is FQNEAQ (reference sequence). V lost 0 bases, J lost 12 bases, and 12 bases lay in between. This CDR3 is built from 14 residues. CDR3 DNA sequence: TGTGCCAGCAGCTTAGCGTCCTCACTCGAACCCCTCCACTTT. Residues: CASSLASSLEPLHF.

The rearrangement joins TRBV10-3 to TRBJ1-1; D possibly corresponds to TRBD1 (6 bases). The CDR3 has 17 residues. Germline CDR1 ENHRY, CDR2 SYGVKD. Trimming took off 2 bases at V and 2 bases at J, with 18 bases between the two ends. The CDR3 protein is CAISEPLDRRRNTEAFF. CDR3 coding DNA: TGTGCCATCAGTGAGCCTTTAGACAGGAGAAGAAACACTGAAGCTTTCTTT.

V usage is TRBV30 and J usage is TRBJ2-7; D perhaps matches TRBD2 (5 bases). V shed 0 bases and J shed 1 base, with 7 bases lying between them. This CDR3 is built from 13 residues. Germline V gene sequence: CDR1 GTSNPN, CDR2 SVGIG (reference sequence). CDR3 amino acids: CAWSVLDSYEQYF. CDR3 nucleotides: TGTGCCTGGAGTGTACTAGATTCCTACGAGCAGTACTTC.

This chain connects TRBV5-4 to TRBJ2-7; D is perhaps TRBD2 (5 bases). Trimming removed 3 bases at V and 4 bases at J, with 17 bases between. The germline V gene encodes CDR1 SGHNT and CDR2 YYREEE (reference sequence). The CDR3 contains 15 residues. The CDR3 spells CASSWGVSTPYEQYF. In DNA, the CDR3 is TGTGCCAGCAGCTGGGGAGTATCTACCCCATACGAGCAGTACTTC.

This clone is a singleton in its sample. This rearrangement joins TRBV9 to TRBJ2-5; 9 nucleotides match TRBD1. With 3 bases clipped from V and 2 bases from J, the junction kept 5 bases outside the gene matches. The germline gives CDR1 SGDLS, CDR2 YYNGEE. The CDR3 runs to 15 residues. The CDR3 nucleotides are TGTGCCAGCAGCGAACAGGGGGCGCTTCAAGAGACCCAGTACTTC. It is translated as CASSEQGALQETQYF.

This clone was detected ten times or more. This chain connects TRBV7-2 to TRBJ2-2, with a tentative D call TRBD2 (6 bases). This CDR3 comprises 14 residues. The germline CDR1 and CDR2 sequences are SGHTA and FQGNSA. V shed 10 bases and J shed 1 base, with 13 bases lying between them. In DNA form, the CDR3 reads TGTGCCAAAAGGGACTCTATGAACACCGGGGAGCTGTTTTTT. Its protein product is CAKRDSMNTGELFF.

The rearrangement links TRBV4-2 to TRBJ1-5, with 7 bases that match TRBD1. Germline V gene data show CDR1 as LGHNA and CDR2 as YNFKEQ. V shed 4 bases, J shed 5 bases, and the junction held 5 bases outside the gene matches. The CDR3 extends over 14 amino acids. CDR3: CASSLHTGDQPQHF. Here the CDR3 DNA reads TGTGCCAGCAGCCTTCACACAGGGGATCAGCCCCAGCATTTT.

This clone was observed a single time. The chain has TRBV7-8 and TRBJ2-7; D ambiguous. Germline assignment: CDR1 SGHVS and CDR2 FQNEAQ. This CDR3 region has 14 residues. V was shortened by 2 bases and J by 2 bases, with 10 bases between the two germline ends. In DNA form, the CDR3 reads TGTGCCAGCAGCTTACTCCAGGCCGCCTACGAGCAGTACTTC. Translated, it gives CASSLLQAAYEQYF.